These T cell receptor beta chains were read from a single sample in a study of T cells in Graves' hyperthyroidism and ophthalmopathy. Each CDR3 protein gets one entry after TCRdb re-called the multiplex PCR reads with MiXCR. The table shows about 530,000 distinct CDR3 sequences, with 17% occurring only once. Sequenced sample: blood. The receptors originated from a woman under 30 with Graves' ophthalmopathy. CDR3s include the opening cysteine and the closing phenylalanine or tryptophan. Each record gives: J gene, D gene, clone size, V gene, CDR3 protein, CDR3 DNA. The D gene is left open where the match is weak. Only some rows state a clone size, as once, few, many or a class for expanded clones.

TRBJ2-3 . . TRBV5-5 CASSLEAVQGGSTDTQYF TGTGCCAGCAGCTTGGAGGCAGTACAGGGCGGCTCCACAGATACGCAGTATTTT
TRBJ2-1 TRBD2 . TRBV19 CASSMRLAGGIHEQFF TGTGCCAGTAGTATGCGGCTAGCGGGAGGTATCCATGAGCAGTTCTTC
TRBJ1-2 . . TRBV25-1 CASSEMGQRNGYTF TGTGCCAGCAGTGAAATGGGCCAGAGGAATGGCTACACCTTC
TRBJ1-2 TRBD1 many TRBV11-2 CASSHNTGGAEYGYTF TGTGCCAGCAGCCATAACACAGGGGGCGCGGAGTATGGCTACACCTTC
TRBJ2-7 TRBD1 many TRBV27 CASSASGGYEQYF TGTGCCAGCAGCGCCTCAGGGGGCTACGAGCAGTACTTC
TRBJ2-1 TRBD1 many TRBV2 CASRKTGNSYNEQFF TGTGCCAGCAGGAAGACAGGGAACTCCTACAATGAGCAGTTCTTC
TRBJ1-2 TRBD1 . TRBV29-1 CSVSPDRGYGYTF TGCAGCGTTTCCCCCGACAGGGGCTATGGCTACACCTTC
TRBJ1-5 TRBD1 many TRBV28 CASSPGQGRFQPQHF TGTGCCAGCAGTCCCGGACAGGGACGATTCCAGCCCCAGCATTTT
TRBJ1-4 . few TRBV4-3 CASSPQIGGEKLFF TGCGCCAGCAGCCCACAGATCGGAGGGGAAAAACTGTTTTTT
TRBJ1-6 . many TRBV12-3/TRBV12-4 CASRPRGAERSPLHF TGTGCCAGCAGGCCCCGGGGGGCGGAACGTTCACCCCTCCACTTT
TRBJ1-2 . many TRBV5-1 CASSPEGRNRYGYTF TGCGCCAGCAGCCCGGAGGGACGGAACCGGTATGGCTACACCTTC
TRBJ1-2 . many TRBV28 CASRFEGTGYTF TGTGCCAGCAGGTTCGAGGGGACTGGCTACACCTTC
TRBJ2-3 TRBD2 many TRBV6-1 CASSPGGGTSGGALDTQYF TGTGCCAGCAGTCCTGGTGGGGGAACTAGCGGGGGAGCCTTAGATACGCAGTATTTT
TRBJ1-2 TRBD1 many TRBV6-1 CASSRGQGVNGYTF TGTGCCAGCAGCCGTGGACAGGGCGTCAATGGCTACACCTTC
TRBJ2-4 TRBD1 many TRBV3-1 CASSQTQGRQNIQYF TGTGCCAGCAGCCAGACACAGGGGCGACAAAACATTCAGTACTTC
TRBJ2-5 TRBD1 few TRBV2 CASSETRGQETQYF TGTGCCAGCAGTGAGACAAGGGGGCAGGAGACCCAGTACTTC
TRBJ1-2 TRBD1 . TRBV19 CASSRLQGQNGYTF TGTGCCAGTAGTAGGCTACAGGGACAGAATGGCTACACCTTC
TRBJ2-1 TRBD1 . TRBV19 CASSRDRGQEQFF TGTGCCAGTAGTCGGGACAGGGGACAGGAGCAGTTCTTC
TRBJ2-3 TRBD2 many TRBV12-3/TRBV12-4 CASSSIAGGVRTDTQYF TGTGCCAGCAGTTCAATAGCGGGAGGCGTTCGCACAGATACGCAGTATTTT
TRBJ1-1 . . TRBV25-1 CASRGAALMNTEAFF TGTGCCAGCAGGGGCGCAGCCCTTATGAACACTGAAGCTTTCTTT
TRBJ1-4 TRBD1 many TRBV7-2 CASSLVGTGGEKLFF TGTGCCAGCAGCTTAGTCGGGACAGGGGGCGAAAAACTGTTTTTT
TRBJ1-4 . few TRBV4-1 CASSPRVVGEKLFF TGCGCCAGCAGCCCTAGGGTGGTAGGGGAAAAACTGTTTTTT
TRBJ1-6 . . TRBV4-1 CASSQLSSSYNSPLHF TGCGCCAGCAGCCAGCTCTCTAGCTCCTATAATTCACCCCTCCACTTT
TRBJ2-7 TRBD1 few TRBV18 CASSPPERDRTYYEQYF TGTGCCAGCTCACCTCCGGAACGGGACAGAACATACTACGAGCAGTACTTC
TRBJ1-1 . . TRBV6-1 CASSEGGEVAFF TGTGCCAGCAGTGAAGGGGGCGAGGTAGCTTTCTTT
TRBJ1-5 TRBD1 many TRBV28 CASGPDRAGRSNQPQHF TGTGCCAGCGGCCCTGACAGGGCGGGTCGTAGCAATCAGCCCCAGCATTTT
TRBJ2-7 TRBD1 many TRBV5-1 CASSFYAGGMVPSYEQYF TGCGCCAGCAGCTTTTATGCAGGGGGAATGGTCCCCTCCTACGAGCAGTACTTC
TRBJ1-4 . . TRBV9 CASSVSETVNEKLFF TGTGCCAGCAGCGTAAGTGAGACAGTTAATGAAAAACTGTTTTTT
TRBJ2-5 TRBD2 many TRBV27 CASSLGTLGGEETQYF TGTGCCAGCAGTCTTGGGACCCTGGGAGGGGAAGAGACCCAGTACTTC
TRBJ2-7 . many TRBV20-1 CSACPLGGREQYF TGCAGTGCTTGTCCTCTAGGGGGGAGAGAGCAGTACTTC
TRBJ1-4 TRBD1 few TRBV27 CASRLTGGSGEKLFF TGTGCCAGCAGATTAACAGGGGGCAGTGGTGAAAAACTGTTTTTT
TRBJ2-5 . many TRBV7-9 CASRPARGVETQYF TGTGCCAGCCGTCCGGCCAGGGGGGTTGAGACCCAGTACTTC
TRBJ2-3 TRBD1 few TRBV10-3 CATADRTDTQYF TGTGCCACCGCGGACAGGACAGATACGCAGTATTTT
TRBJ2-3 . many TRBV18 CASSRGPDTQYF TGTGCCAGCTCGAGGGGACCAGATACGCAGTATTTT
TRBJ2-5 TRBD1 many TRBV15 CATSTRQGGETQYF TGTGCCACCAGCACCCGACAGGGCGGGGAGACCCAGTACTTC
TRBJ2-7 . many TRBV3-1 CASSLKDRGSYEQYF TGTGCCAGCAGTCTCAAGGACCGTGGTTCCTACGAGCAGTACTTC
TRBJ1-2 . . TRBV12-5 CASGLATGGYTF TGTGCTAGTGGTTTGGCCACAGGGGGCTACACCTTC